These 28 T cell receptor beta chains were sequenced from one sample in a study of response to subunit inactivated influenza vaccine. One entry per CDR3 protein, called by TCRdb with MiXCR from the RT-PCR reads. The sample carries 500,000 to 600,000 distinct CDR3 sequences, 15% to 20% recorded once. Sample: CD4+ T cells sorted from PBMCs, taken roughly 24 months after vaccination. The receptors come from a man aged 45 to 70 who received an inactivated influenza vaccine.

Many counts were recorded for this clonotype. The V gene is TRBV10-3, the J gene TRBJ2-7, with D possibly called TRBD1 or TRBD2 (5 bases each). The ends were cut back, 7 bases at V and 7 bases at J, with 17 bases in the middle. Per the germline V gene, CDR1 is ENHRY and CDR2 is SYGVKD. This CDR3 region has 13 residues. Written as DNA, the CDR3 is TGTGCCATCAACGGCAGGGATACTAGTGAGCAGTACTTC. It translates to CAINGRDTSEQYF.

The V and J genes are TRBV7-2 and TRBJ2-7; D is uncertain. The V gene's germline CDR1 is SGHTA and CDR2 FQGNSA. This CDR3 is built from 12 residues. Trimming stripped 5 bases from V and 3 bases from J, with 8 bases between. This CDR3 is CASSKAVYEQYF. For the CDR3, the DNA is TGTGCCAGCAGCAAGGCGGTCTACGAGCAGTACTTC.

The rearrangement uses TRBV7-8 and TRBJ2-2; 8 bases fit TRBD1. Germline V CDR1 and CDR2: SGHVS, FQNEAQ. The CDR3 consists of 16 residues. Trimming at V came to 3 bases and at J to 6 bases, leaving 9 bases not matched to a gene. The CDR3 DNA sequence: TGTGCCAGCAGCTTCTCAGGGGGCAGTAGTTCCGGGGAGCTGTTTTTT. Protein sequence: CASSFSGGSSSGELFF.

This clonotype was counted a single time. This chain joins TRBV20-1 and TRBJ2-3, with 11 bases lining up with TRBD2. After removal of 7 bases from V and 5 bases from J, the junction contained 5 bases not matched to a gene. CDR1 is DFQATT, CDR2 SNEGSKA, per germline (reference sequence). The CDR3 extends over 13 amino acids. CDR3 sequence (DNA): TGCAGTGGAATAGCGGGAGGGATAGATACGCAGTATTTT. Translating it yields CSGIAGGIDTQYF.

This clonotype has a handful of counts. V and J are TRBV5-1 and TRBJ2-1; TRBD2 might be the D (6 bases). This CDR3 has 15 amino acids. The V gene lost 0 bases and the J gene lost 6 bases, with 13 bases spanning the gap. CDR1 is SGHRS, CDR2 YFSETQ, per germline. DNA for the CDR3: TGCGCCAGCAGCTTGGTTGGCGGGGATATCAATGAGCAGTTCTTC. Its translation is CASSLVGGDINEQFF.

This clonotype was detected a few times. CDR3 amino acids: CAISESGTEKLFF. The CDR3 coding sequence is TGTGCCATCAGTGAATCAGGTACCGAAAAACTGTTTTTT. This chain uses TRBV10-3 with TRBJ1-4; no reliable D call. Germline-derived CDR1 and CDR2 are ENHRY and SYGVKD. With 3 bases removed from V and 8 bases from J, the gap between germline ends came to 10 bases. This CDR3 region has 13 residues.

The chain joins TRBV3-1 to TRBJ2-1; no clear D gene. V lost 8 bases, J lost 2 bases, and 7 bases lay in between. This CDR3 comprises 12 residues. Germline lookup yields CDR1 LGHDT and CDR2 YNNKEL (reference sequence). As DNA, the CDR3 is TGTGCCAGCGGGCTACCCTACAATGAGCAGTTCTTC. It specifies CASGLPYNEQFF.

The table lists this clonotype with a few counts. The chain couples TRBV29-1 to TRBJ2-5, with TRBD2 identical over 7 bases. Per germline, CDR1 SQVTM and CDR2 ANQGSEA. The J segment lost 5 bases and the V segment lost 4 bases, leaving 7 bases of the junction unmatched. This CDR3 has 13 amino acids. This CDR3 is CSVGGGPRETQYF. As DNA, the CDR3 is TGCAGCGTTGGGGGAGGGCCACGGGAGACCCAGTACTTC.

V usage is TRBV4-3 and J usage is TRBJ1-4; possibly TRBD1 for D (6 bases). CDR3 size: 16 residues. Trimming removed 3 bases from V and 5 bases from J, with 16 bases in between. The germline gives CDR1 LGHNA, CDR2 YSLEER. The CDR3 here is CASSQTPTGGNEKLFF. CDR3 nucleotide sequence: TGCGCCAGCAGCCAGACCCCGACAGGTGGCAATGAAAAACTGTTTTTT.

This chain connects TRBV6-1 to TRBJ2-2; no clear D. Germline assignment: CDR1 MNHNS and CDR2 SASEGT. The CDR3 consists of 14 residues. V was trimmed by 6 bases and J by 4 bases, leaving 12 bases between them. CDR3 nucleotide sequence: TGTGCCAGCAGCCCGAGCCAGGTCACCGGGGAGCTGTTTTTT. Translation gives CASSPSQVTGELFF.

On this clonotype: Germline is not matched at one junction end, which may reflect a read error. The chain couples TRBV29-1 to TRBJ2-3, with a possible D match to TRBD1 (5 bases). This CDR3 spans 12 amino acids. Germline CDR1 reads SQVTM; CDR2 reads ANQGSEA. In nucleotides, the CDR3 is TGCAGCGTTGAACAGGGCACAGACACGCAGGATTTT. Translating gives CSVEQGTDTQDF.

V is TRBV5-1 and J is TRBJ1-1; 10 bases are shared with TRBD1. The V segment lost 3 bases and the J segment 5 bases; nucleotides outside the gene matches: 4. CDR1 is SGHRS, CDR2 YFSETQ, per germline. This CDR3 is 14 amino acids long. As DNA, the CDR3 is TGCGCCAGCAGCTCCTGGGACAGGGGTACTGAAGCTTTCTTT. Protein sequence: CASSSWDRGTEAFF.

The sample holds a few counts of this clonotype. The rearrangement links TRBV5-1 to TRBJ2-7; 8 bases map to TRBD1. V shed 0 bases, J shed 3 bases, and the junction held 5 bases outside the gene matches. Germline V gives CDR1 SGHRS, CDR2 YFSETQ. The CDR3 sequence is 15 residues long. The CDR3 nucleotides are TGCGCCAGCAGCTTGGGTGGACAGGGCAGCTACGAGCAGTACTTC. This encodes CASSLGGQGSYEQYF.

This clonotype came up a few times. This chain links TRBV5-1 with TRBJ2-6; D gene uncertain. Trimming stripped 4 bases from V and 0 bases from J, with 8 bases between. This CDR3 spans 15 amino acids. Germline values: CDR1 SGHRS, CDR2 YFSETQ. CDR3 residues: CASSMDVSGANVLTF. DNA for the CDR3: TGCGCCAGCAGCATGGATGTCTCTGGGGCCAACGTCCTGACTTTC.

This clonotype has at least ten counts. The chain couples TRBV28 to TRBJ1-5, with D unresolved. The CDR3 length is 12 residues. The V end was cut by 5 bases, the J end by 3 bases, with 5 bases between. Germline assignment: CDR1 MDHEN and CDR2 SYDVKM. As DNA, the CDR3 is TGTGCCAGCAGTGACAACAATCAGCCCCAGCATTTT. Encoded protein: CASSDNNQPQHF.

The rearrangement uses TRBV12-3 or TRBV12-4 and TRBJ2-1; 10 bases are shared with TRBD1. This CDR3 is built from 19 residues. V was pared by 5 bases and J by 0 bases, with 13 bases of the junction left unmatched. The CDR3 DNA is TGTGCCAGCAGTACGGACAGGGGGTCACGGGGGAGCTCCTACAATGAGCAGTTCTTC. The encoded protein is CASSTDRGSRGSSYNEQFF.

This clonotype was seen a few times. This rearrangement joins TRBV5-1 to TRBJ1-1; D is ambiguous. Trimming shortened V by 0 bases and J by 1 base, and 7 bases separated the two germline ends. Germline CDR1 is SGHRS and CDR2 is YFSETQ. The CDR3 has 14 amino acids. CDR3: CASSLDLANTEAFF. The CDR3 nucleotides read TGCGCCAGCAGCTTGGATCTGGCGAACACTGAAGCTTTCTTT. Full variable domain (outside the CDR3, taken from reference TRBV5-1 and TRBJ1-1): KAGVTQTPRYLIKTRGQQVTLSCSPISGHRSVSWYQQTPGQGLQFLFEYFSETQRNKGNFPGRFSGRQFSNSRSEMNVSTLELGDSALYLCASSLDLANTEAFFGQGTRLTVV.

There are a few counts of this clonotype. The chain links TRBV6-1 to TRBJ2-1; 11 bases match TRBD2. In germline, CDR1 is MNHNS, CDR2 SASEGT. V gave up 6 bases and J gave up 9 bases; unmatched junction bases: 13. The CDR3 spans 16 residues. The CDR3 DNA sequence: TGTGCCAGCAGCCGGCAACTAGCGGGAGTGAAGGGTGAGCAGTTCTTC. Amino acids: CASSRQLAGVKGEQFF.

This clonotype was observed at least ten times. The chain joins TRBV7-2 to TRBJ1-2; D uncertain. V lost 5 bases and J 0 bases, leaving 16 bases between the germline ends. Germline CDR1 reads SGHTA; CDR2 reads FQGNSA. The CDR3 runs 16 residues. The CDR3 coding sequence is TGTGCCAGCAGCCTCCAACGGGTGGTATCTAACTATGGCTACACCTTC. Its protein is CASSLQRVVSNYGYTF.

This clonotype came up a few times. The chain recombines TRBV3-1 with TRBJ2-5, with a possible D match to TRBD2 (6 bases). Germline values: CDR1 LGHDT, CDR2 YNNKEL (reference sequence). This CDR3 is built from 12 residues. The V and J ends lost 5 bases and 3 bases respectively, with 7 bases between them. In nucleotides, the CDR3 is TGTGCCAGCAGCGTAGCGGAAGAGACCCAGTACTTC. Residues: CASSVAEETQYF.

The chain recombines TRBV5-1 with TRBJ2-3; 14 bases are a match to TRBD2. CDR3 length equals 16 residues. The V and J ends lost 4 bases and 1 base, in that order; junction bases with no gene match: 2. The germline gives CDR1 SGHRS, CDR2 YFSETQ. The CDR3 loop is CASSEGLAGGTDTQYF. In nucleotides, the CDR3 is TGCGCCAGCAGCGAGGGACTAGCGGGGGGCACAGATACGCAGTATTTT.

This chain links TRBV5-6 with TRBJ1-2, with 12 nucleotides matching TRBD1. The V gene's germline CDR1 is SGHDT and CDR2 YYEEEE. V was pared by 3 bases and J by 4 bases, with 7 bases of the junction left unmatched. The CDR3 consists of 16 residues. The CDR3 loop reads CASSWGTGGKGYGYTF. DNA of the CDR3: TGTGCCAGCAGCTGGGGGACAGGGGGCAAAGGCTATGGCTACACCTTC.

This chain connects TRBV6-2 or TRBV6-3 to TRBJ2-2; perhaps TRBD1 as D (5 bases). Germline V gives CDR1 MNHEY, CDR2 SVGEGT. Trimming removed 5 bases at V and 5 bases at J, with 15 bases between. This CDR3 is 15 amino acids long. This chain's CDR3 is CASSQRPGSTGELFF. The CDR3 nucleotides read TGTGCCAGCAGTCAACGACCAGGGTCTACCGGGGAGCTGTTTTTT.

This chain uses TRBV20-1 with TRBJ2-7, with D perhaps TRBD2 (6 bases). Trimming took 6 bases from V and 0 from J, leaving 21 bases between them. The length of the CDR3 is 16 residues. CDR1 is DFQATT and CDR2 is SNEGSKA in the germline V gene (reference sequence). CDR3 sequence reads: CSAGNPGLRSSYEQYF. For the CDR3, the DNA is TGCAGTGCAGGCAACCCGGGACTCAGGAGCTCCTACGAGCAGTACTTC.

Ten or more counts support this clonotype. DNA of the CDR3: TGCGCCAGCAGCTTGGACAGCAACTATGGCTACACCTTC. Its translation is CASSLDSNYGYTF. The genes are TRBV5-1 and TRBJ1-2; D remains ambiguous. The length of the CDR3 is 13 residues. Trimming stripped 0 bases from V and 2 bases from J, with 5 bases between. CDR1 and CDR2 from the germline V gene are SGHRS and YFSETQ.

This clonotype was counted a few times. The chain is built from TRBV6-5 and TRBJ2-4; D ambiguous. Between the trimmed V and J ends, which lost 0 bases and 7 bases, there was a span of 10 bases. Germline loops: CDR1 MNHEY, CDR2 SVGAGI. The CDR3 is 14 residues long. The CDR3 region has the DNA TGTGCCAGCAGTTACTCGGGTGTTTGGAACATTCAGTACTTC. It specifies CASSYSGVWNIQYF.

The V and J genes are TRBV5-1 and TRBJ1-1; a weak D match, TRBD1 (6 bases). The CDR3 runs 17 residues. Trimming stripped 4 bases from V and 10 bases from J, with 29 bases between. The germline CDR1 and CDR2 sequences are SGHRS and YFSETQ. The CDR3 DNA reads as TGCGCCAGCAGCCGCCGGGGGGGGGGAGGACAGATTGCAGGAGCTTTCTTT. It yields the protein CASSRRGGGGQIAGAFF. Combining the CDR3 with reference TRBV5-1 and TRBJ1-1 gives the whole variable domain KAGVTQTPRYLIKTRGQQVTLSCSPISGHRSVSWYQQTPGQGLQFLFEYFSETQRNKGNFPGRFSGRQFSNSRSEMNVSTLELGDSALYLCASSRRGGGGQIAGAFFGQGTRLTVV.

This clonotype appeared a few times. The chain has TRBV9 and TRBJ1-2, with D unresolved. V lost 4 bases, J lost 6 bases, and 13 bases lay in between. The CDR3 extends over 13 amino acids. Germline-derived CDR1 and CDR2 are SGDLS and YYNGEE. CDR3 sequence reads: CASSYHSGNGYTF. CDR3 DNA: TGTGCCAGCAGCTATCACTCCGGGAATGGCTACACCTTC.